This T cell receptor beta chain derives from a study of radiotherapy plus CTLA-4 blockade in lung cancer. Background on the study: Patients showed objective responses in around a sixth of cases and disease control in under 35%.

Turning to this clone: Antigen: not known.

Germline V lookup: CDR1 MNHEY, CDR2 SMNVEV (reference sequence). The CDR3 totals 14 residues. The V gene lost 4 bases and the J gene lost 8 bases, with 15 bases spanning the gap. General observations from the study: In blood, after radiotherapy plus ipilimumab, tumor-derived TCR clones expanded.

Treatment of patients with chemo-refractory metastatic non-small-cell lung cancer consisted of focal radiation plus CTLA-4 blockade with ipilimumab. Profiled with immunoSEQ multiplex PCR; TCRdb holds only in-frame clones, not every one. The sample carries around 65,000 clones, 60% to 85% recorded once. The source of this sequence is a human donor with non-small cell lung cancer who had a complete response to radiotherapy plus ipilimumab. This chain links TRBV27 with TRBJ2-4, with D maybe TRBD2 (6 bases). The material sequenced was peripheral blood, taken from a patient treated with radiotherapy plus ipilimumab. The CDR3: CASSSGGVMHIQYF. In DNA, the CDR3 is TGTGCCAGCAGTTCCGGCGGGGTGATGCACATTCAGTACTTC.